The 7 T cell receptor beta chains listed next were all sequenced from one sample in a study of shared clonotypes between healthy human individuals. Some clones are missing from TCRdb's copy, which holds only in-frame ones; the method was immunoSEQ multiplex PCR. The table lists 2 million to 2.5 million clones, over 85% of them singletons, with under 0.45% in the top ten. The sample was naive CD4+ T cells from PBMCs. Documented subset: CD45RA+ positively selected. The receptors were sampled from a man aged 18-30 years in good health. Some clones in this sample may be carry-over from other donors' samples.

The rearrangement joins TRBV9 to TRBJ2-1; perhaps TRBD1 as D (6 bases). V was clipped by 4 bases and J by 5 bases, with 10 bases between them. Germline V gene data show CDR1 as SGDLS and CDR2 as YYNGEE. The CDR3 is made up of 13 amino acids. CDR3 amino acids: CASSKNRDNEQFF. CDR3 coding DNA: TGTGCCAGCAGCAAAAACAGGGACAATGAGCAGTTCTTC.

The CDR3 sequence: CASSLEVGGQFF. Here the CDR3 DNA reads TGTGCCAGCAGCTTAGAGGTGGGGGGGCAGTTCTTC. The V call is TRBV7-2, the J call TRBJ2-1; D is perhaps TRBD2 (6 bases). Germline CDR1 SGHTA, CDR2 FQGNSA. The ends were cut back, 1 base at V and 12 bases at J, with 10 bases in the middle. The CDR3 runs 12 residues.

This clone was seen a single time. This chain joins TRBV18 and TRBJ2-2, with D possibly matching TRBD2 (5 bases). Germline V gene sequence: CDR1 KGHSH, CDR2 LQKENI. The V end was cut by 0 bases, the J end by 7 bases, with 12 bases between. The CDR3 sequence is 15 residues long. For the CDR3, the DNA is TGTGCCAGCTCACCACCGGCCGGGGTGGACGGGGAGCTGTTTTTT. It yields the protein CASSPPAGVDGELFF. The whole variable domain, remainder taken from reference TRBV18 and TRBJ2-2, is NAGVMQNPRHLVRRRGQEARLRCSPMKGHSHVYWYRQLPEEGLKFMVYLQKENIIDESGMPKERFSAEFPKEGPSILRIQQVVRGDSAAYFCASSPPAGVDGELFFGEGSRLTVL.

This clone was observed a handful of times. This specimen includes other DNA sequences encoding the same CDR3. CDR3: CASSPRGLNTEAFF. The CDR3 region has the DNA TGCGCCAGCAGCCCAAGGGGCTTGAACACTGAAGCTTTCTTT. The chain recombines TRBV5-1 with TRBJ1-1; weak D call: TRBD1 (5 bases). Germline CDR1 and CDR2: SGHRS and YFSETQ. The CDR3 is made up of 14 amino acids. Trimming shortened V by 4 bases and J by 0 bases, and 10 bases separated the two germline ends.

The rearrangement joins TRBV27 to TRBJ2-7; D might be TRBD1 or TRBD2, each matching 5 bases. The germline V gene has CDR1 MNHEY and CDR2 SMNVEV (reference sequence). Trimming shortened V by 4 bases and J by 3 bases, and 10 bases separated the two germline ends. The CDR3 sequence is 13 residues long. DNA for the CDR3: TGTGCCAGCAGTTCGGGGACGCGCTACGAGCAGTACTTC. It encodes CASSSGTRYEQYF.

About this clone: In the same sample, other DNA sequences code for this CDR3. This rearrangement joins TRBV4-3 to TRBJ1-2; TRBD1 is a possible D gene (5 bases). Looked up from germline, CDR1 is LGHNA and CDR2 is YSLEER. The germline V and J ends were trimmed by 0 bases and 0 bases, with 8 bases remaining between them. This CDR3 is 15 amino acids long. The CDR3 spells CASSQDPRANYGYTF. The DNA of the CDR3 is TGCGCCAGCAGCCAAGATCCCAGGGCTAACTATGGCTACACCTTC.

The genes are TRBV19 and TRBJ2-7; 7 bases are a match to TRBD2. Germline CDR1 LNHDA, CDR2 SQIVND (reference sequence). Trimming cost V 6 bases and J 2 bases; bases outside gene matches: 13. The CDR3 contains 16 residues. This CDR3 is CASRYRESSGTYEQYF. The CDR3 nucleotides are TGTGCCAGTAGGTATAGAGAGTCTAGCGGAACCTACGAGCAGTACTTC.